This T cell receptor beta chain was identified in a study of CXCR3-negative and CXCR3-positive naive CD8 T cells. The TRB cDNA libraries were prepared by 5' RACE with UMI labels. TCRdb re-called the 5' RACE reads and shows each CDR3 protein once, DNA omitted. The table for this sample gives 50,000 to 65,000 distinct CDR3 sequences. The CDR3 has 18 amino acids. Germline CDR1 reads SGHTA; CDR2 reads FQGNSA. The rearrangement uses TRBV7-2 and TRBJ2-5; absent DNA, TCRdb's TRBD2 call cannot be checked. This receptor was taken from a human donor in good health. Some clones in this sample may be carry-over from other donors' samples. The sample taken for sequencing was naive CXCR3- CD8+ T cells from blood. The subset: CD45RO-CCR7+CD27+CD95- naive CD8+ T cells lacking CXCR3 (TNR3-). The chain's CDR3 is CASSLGPGLAGPRETQYF.